This entry features one TCR beta chain sequence. Its specificity is unknown. The sample is drawn from a study of vaccination effects on CD4 cells after COVID-19. Study-wide results and limits: Late post-vaccination, clones induced by infection and those induced by vaccine underwent marked clonal contraction.

The table came from immunoSEQ multiplex PCR; TCRdb's copy has only in-frame clones and leaves some out. The table has about 79,000 clones, about 70% seen once. Antigen-specific CD4+ T cells were expanded (with viral peptide pools) by the ViraFEST assay ahead of sequencing. A roughly 11-day culture period preceded the isolation of CD4+ T cells. It was on days 3 and 7 that half the medium was replaced with IL-2 medium. The source is a human donor who received a COVID-19 vaccine. The input for sequencing was CD4+ T cells from PBMCs cultured with HCoV-229E spike peptides, taken before COVID-19 vaccination.

The CDR3 DNA is TGTGCCAGCACTCCCCGGACAGCTAGCACAGATACGCAGTATTTT. Encoded protein: CASTPRTASTDTQYF. The chain recombines TRBV18 with TRBJ2-3, with a weak D call TRBD1 (6 bases). The CDR3 contains 15 residues. The V gene lost 8 bases and the J gene lost 0 bases, with 15 bases spanning the gap. Germline-derived CDR1 and CDR2 are KGHSH and LQKENI.